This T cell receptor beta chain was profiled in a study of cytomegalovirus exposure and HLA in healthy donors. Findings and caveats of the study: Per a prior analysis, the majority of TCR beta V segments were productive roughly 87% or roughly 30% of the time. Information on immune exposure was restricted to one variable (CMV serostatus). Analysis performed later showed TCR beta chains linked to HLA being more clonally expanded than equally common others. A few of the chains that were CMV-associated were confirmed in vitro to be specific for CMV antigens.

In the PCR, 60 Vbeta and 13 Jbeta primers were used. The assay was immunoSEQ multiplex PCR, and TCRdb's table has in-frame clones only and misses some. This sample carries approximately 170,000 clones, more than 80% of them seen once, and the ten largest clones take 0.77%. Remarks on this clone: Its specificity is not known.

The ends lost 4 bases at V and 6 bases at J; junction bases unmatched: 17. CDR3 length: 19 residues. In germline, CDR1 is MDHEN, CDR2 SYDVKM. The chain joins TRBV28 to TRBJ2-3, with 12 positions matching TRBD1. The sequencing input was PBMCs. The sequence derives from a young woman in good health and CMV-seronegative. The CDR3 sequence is CASSWGDRGRLHSSDTQYF. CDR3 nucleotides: TGTGCCAGCAGTTGGGGGGACAGGGGGCGTCTCCATTCATCCGATACGCAGTATTTT.